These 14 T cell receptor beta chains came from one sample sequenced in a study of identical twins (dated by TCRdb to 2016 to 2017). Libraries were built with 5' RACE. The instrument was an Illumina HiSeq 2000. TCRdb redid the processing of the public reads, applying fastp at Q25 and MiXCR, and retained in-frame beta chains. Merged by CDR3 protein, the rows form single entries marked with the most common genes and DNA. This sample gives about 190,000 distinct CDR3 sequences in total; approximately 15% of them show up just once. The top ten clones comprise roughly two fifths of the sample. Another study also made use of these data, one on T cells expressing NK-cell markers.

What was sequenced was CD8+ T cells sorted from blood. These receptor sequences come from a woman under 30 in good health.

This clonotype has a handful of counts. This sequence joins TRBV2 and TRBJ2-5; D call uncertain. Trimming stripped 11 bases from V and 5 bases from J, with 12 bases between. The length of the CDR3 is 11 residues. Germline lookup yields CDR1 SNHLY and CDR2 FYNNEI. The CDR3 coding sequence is TGTGCCCATTCGGGCTGGGAGACCCAGTACTTC. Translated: CAHSGWETQYF.

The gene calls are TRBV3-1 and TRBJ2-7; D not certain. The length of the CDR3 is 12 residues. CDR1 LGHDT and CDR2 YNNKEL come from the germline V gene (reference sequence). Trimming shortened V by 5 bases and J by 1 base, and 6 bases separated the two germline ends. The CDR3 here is CASSWKSYEQYF. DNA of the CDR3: TGTGCCAGCAGCTGGAAGTCCTACGAGCAGTACTTC.

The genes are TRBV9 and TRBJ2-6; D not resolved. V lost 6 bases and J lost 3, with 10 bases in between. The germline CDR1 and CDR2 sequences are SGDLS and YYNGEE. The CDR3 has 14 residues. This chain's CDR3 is CASKSTGGANVLTF. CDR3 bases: TGTGCCAGCAAATCAACGGGTGGGGCCAACGTCCTGACTTTC.

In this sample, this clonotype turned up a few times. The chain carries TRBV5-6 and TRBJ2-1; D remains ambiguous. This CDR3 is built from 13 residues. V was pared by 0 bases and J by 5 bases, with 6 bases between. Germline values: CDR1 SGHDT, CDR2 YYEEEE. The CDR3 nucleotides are TGTGCCAGCAGCTTGGAGGCAAACAATGAGCAGTTCTTC. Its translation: CASSLEANNEQFF. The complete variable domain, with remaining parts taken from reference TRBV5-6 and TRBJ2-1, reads DAGVTQSPTHLIKTRGQQVTLRCSPKSGHDTVSWYQQALGQGPQFIFQYYEEEERQRGNFPDRFSGHQFPNYSSELNVNALLLGDSALYLCASSLEANNEQFFGPGTRLTVL.

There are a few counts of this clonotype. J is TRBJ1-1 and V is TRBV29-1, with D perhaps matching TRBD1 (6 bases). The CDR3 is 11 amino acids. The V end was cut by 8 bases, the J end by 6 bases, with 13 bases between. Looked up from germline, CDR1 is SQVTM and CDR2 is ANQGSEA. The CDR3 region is CSSQQGSEAFF. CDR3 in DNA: TGCAGCAGCCAGCAGGGGTCTGAAGCTTTCTTT. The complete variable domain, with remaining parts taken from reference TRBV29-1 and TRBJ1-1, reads SAVISQKPSRDICQRGTSLTIQCQVDSQVTMMFWYRQQPGQSLTLIATANQGSEATYESGFVIDKFPISRPNLTFSTLTVSNMSPEDSSIYLCSSQQGSEAFFGQGTRLTVV.

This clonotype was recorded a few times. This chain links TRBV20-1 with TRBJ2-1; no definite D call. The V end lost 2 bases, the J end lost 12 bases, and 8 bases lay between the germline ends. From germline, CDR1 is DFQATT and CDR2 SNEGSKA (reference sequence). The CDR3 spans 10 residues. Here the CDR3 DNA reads TGCAGTGCTAGATCGTCGGGGCAGTTCTTC. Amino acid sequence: CSARSSGQFF.

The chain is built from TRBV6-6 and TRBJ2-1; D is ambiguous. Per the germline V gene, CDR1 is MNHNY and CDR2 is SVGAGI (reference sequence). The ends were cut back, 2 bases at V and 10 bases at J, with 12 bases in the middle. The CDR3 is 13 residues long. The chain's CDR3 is CASSYDRTTEQFF. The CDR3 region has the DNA TGTGCCAGCAGTTACGACCGCACCACAGAGCAGTTCTTC.

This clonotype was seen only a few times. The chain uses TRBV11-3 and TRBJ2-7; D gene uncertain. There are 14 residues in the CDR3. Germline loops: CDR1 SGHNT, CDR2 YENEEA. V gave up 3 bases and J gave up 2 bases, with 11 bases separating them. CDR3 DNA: TGTGCCAGCAGCTTCCGCAGGCCCCCCTACGAGCAGTACTTC. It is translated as CASSFRRPPYEQYF.

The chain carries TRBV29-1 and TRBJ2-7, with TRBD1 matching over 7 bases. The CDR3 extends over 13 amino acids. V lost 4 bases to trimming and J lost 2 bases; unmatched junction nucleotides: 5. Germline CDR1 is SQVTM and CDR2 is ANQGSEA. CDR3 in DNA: TGCAGCGTTGTGACAGGGCCCACCTACGAGCAGTACTTC. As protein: CSVVTGPTYEQYF.

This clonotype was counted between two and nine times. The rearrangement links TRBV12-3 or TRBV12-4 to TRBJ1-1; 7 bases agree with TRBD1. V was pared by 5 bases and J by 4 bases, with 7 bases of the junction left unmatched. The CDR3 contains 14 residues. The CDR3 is CASSTPTGLTEAFF. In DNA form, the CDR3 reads TGTGCCAGCAGTACCCCGACAGGGCTCACTGAAGCTTTCTTT.

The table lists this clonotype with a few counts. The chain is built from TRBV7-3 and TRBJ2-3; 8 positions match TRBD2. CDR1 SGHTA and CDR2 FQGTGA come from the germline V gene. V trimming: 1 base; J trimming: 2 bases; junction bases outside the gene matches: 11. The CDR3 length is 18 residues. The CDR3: CASSLSPWGSGATDTQYF. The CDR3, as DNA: TGTGCCAGCAGCTTAAGCCCCTGGGGTAGCGGGGCCACAGATACGCAGTATTTT.

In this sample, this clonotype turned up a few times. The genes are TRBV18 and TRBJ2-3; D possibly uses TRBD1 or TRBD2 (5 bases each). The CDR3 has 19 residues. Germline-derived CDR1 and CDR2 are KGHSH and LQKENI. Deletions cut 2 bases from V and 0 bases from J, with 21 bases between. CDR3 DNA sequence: TGTGCCAGCTCACCAGCTATCTATTCCTTCGGGACGAGCACAGATACGCAGTATTTT. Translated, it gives CASSPAIYSFGTSTDTQYF.

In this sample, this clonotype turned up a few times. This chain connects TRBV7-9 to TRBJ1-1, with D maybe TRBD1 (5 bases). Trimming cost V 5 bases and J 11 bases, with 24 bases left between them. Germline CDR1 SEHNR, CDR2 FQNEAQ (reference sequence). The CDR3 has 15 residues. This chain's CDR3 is CASSTTRGTELYAFF. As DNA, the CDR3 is TGTGCCAGCAGCACGACCCGTGGGACCGAGCTATATGCTTTCTTT. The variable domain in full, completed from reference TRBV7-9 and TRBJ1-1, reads DTGVSQNPRHKITKRGQNVTFRCDPISEHNRLYWYRQTLGQGPEFLTYFQNEAQLEKSRLLSDRFSAERPKGSFSTLEIQRTEQGDSAMYLCASSTTRGTELYAFFGQGTRLTVV.

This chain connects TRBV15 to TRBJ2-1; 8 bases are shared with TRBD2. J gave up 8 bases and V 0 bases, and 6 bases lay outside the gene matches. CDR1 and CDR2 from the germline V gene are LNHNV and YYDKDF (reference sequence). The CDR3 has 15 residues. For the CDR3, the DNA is TGTGCCACCAGCAGAGATACCAGCGGGAGCGATGAGCAGTTCTTC. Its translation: CATSRDTSGSDEQFF.